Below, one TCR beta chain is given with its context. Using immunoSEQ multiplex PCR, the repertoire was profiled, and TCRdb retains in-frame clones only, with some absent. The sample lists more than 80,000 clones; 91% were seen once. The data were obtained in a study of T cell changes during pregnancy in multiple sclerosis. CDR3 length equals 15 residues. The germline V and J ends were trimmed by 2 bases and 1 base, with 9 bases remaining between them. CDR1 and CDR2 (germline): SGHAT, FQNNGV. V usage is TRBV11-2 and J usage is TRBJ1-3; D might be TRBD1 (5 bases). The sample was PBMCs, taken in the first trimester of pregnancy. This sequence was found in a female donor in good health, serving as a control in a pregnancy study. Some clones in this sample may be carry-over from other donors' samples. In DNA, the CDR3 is TGTGCCAGCAGCTTAAGGCGGGGGTCTGGAAACACCATATATTTT. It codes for CASSLRRGSGNTIYF.